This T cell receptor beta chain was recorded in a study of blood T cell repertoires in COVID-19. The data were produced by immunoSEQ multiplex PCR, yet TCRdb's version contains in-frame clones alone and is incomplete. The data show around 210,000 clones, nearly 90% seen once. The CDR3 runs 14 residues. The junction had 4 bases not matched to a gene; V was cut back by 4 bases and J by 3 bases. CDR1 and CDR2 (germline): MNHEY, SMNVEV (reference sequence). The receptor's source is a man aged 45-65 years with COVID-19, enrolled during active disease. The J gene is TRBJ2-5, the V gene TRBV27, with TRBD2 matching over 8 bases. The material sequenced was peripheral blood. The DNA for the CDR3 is TGTGCCAGCAGTTCTCGGGGGGGGAAAGAGACCCAGTACTTC. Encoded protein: CASSSRGGKETQYF.